The rows below give T cell receptor beta chains drawn from one sample of a study of blood T cell repertoires in COVID-19. Sequencing used immunoSEQ multiplex PCR; TCRdb keeps in-frame clones, though not all of them. The data hold 200,000 to 250,000 clones, with 86% observed a single time. The sequenced sample consisted of peripheral blood. All receptors derive from a man between 45 and 60 years old with acute or convalescent COVID-19. Each CDR3 is given with its conserved first and last residue. Each record gives: V gene, D gene, clone size, J gene, CDR3 protein, CDR3 DNA. A D gene is named only where the DNA matches it firmly. Clone size appears in some rows only: once, few, many, or a class for an expanded clone.

TRBV19	.	once	TRBJ1-3	CATATPGNTIYF	TGTGCCACCGCGACACCTGGAAACACCATATATTTT
TRBV6-4	.	.	TRBJ2-3	CASSEGLDWFTDTQYF	TGTGCCAGCAGTGAGGGACTTGACTGGTTCACAGATACGCAGTATTTT
TRBV7-9	.	.	TRBJ1-6	CASSLAGRRNSPLHF	TGTGCCAGCAGCTTAGCGGGGCGCAGAAATTCACCCCTCCACTTT
TRBV7-9	TRBD1	.	TRBJ2-7	CASSSRQGGEQYF	TGTGCCAGCAGCTCCAGACAGGGCGGCGAGCAGTACTTC
TRBV7-2	TRBD1	.	TRBJ1-4	CASSVLRGSVGEKLFF	TGTGCCAGCAGCGTTCTCAGGGGGTCGGTAGGGGAAAAACTGTTTTTT
TRBV18	.	.	TRBJ2-7	CASSPQLVGGSYEQYF	TGTGCCAGCTCACCTCAACTAGTAGGGGGCTCCTACGAGCAGTACTTC
TRBV19	.	.	TRBJ1-2	CASSPRGNYGYTF	TGTGCCAGTAGTCCCCGGGGGAACTATGGCTACACCTTC
TRBV5-1	TRBD1	few	TRBJ2-7	CASSPGQGPTYEQYF	TGCGCCAGCAGCCCGGGACAGGGTCCCACCTACGAGCAGTACTTC
TRBV19	TRBD1	.	TRBJ1-1	CASRGQGNTEAFF	TGTGCCAGTAGGGGACAGGGAAACACTGAAGCTTTCTTT
TRBV9	.	.	TRBJ1-2	CASSVATNGGNYGYTF	TGTGCCAGCAGCGTAGCTACGAACGGGGGAAACTATGGCTACACCTTC
TRBV5-1	.	.	TRBJ1-2	CASSYGSGGDGYTF	TGCGCCAGCAGTTATGGGTCCGGGGGGGATGGCTACACCTTC
TRBV2	.	few	TRBJ1-4	CASSELETPKLFF	TGTGCCAGCAGTGAGCTGGAGACCCCCAAACTGTTTTTT
TRBV6-5	.	once	TRBJ2-1	CAEASSYNEQFF	TGTGCCGAGGCTTCCTCCTACAATGAGCAGTTCTTC
TRBV27	.	.	TRBJ2-5	CASSPRGRETQYF	TGTGCCAGCAGCCCCCGGGGAAGGGAGACCCAGTACTTC
TRBV2	.	few	TRBJ2-2	CASSGAAGAGELFF	TGTGCCAGCAGTGGGGCCGCGGGCGCCGGGGAGCTGTTTTTT
TRBV27	.	.	TRBJ2-1	CASPRPGGRTNNEQFF	TGTGCCAGCCCGAGACCCGGTGGCAGGACAAACAATGAGCAGTTCTTC
TRBV6-1	.	few	TRBJ1-2	CASSESLRAPVIYGYTF	TGTGCCAGCAGTGAATCTTTACGAGCCCCCGTCATATATGGCTACACCTTC
TRBV25-1	.	once	TRBJ2-5	CASSRETQYF	TGTGCCAGCAGCCGAGAGACCCAGTACTTC
TRBV6-5	TRBD1	.	TRBJ1-6	CASSRRTGGNSPLHF	TGTGCCAGCAGCCGTCGGACAGGAGGCAATTCACCCCTCCACTTT
TRBV15	.	.	TRBJ1-3	CATSGPGGPFSGNTIYF	TGTGCCACCAGCGGGCCGGGAGGGCCGTTCTCTGGAAACACCATATATTTT
TRBV2	.	.	TRBJ1-3	CASSAAGDSGNTIYF	TGTGCCAGCAGTGCGGCCGGGGACTCTGGAAACACCATATATTTT
TRBV27	.	.	TRBJ2-3	CASSPQRDTQYF	TGTGCCAGCAGCCCCCAGAGGGATACGCAGTATTTT
TRBV14	TRBD1	.	TRBJ2-7	CASSYRDRVKYF	TGTGCCAGCAGCTACCGGGACAGGGTGAAATACTTC
TRBV19	TRBD1	.	TRBJ1-1	CASSFRDRGNTEAFF	TGTGCCAGTAGCTTCAGGGACAGAGGGAACACTGAAGCTTTCTTT
TRBV3-1/TRBV3-2	.	.	TRBJ2-1	CASSPGASYNEQFF	TGTGCCAGCAGCCCAGGGGCCTCCTACAATGAGCAGTTCTTC
TRBV11-2	.	.	TRBJ1-1	CASSLTGINTEAFF	TGTGCCAGCAGCTTAACAGGCATAAACACTGAAGCTTTCTTT
TRBV4-1	.	.	TRBJ1-2	CASSQTGIRGYTF	TGCGCCAGCAGCCAAACGGGGATCCGGGGCTACACCTTC
TRBV6-5	.	.	TRBJ1-5	CASRFRGAYQPQHF	TGTGCCAGCAGGTTTAGGGGCGCCTATCAGCCCCAGCATTTT
TRBV2	.	.	TRBJ2-7	CASSELGPSVWEQYF	TGTGCCAGCAGTGAACTGGGCCCCTCGGTCTGGGAGCAGTACTTC
TRBV3-1/TRBV3-2	TRBD2	.	TRBJ2-1	CASSQVLGGYNEQFF	TGTGCCAGCAGCCAAGTATTGGGGGGGTACAATGAGCAGTTCTTC